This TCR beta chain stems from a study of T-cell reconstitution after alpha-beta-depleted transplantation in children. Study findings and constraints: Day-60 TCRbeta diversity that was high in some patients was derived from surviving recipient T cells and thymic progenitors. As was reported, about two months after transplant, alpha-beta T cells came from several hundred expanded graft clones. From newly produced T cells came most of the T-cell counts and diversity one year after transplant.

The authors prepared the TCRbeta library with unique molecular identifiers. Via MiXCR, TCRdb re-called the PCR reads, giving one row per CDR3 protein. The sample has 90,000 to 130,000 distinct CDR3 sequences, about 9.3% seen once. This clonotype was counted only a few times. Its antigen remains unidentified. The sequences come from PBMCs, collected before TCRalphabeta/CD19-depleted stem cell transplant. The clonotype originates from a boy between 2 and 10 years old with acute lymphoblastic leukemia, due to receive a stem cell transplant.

CDR3 in amino acids: CSALITGLAGARDTQYF. The CDR3 nucleotides read TGCAGTGCGCTGATTACCGGACTAGCGGGAGCCAGGGATACGCAGTATTTT. The V call is TRBV20-1, the J call TRBJ2-3; 13 bases map to TRBD2. V shed 6 bases, J shed 6 bases, and the junction held 15 bases outside the gene matches. Germline lookup yields CDR1 DFQATT and CDR2 SNEGSKA (reference sequence). CDR3 length: 17 amino acids.